Following are 32 T cell receptor beta chains from one sample sequenced in a study of T-cell memory formation after mild COVID-19 (dated by TCRdb to the early 2020s). To prepare the library, 5' RACE was applied. The listed sequencing device is Illumina NovaSeq 6000. The public reads were run again by TCRdb, first through fastp at Q25 and then through MiXCR, and only productive beta chains were kept. Rows with one shared CDR3 protein collapse into an entry with the most common genes and DNA. The sample data list about 190,000 distinct CDR3 sequences, and around 16% of these were observed just once. Roughly 2.3% of the sample is taken by the ten largest. Sequencing input: PBMCs or a T cell subset sorted from them (not recorded which). These TCRs come from an adult woman who had mild COVID-19 (a few samples of this study predate the infection). The sample titles of this study are shuffled in the database, so cell type and time point are left out; the donor was told from shared clones.

This clonotype was seen more than once but under ten times. V is TRBV20-1 and J is TRBJ2-7; TRBD2 aligns across 10 bases. V was pared by 0 bases and J by 2 bases, with 10 bases of the junction left unmatched. The CDR3 has 17 residues. Per the germline V gene, CDR1 is DFQATT and CDR2 is SNEGSKA (reference sequence). The DNA of the CDR3 is TGCAGTGCTAGAGATCTGACCATAGCGGGGGGAGCCTACGAGCAGTACTTC. Translation gives CSARDLTIAGGAYEQYF.

This clonotype was seen a few times. The gene calls are TRBV12-3 or TRBV12-4 and TRBJ2-7; D ambiguous. V was cut by 3 bases and J by 5 bases, with 5 bases left in between. The CDR3 spans 11 residues. The CDR3 spells CASSLLNEQYF. The DNA for the CDR3 is TGTGCCAGCAGTTTGTTGAACGAGCAGTACTTC.

This rearrangement joins TRBV6-5 to TRBJ2-7, with 8 positions matching TRBD1. Germline trimming cut 0 bases from V and 3 bases from J; bases unmatched to any gene: 7. CDR1 is MNHEY and CDR2 is SVGAGI in the germline V gene. The CDR3 spans 16 residues. CDR3 sequence (DNA): TGTGCCAGCAGTTACTCGATCTGGGACAGGAACTACGAGCAGTACTTC. Its translation is CASSYSIWDRNYEQYF.

DNA for the CDR3: TGTGCCAGCAGTTACCGGGGACAGTACAATGAGCAGTTCTTC. Translated: CASSYRGQYNEQFF. This chain links TRBV6-5 with TRBJ2-1; the match to TRBD1 covers 7 bases. The CDR3 contains 14 residues. Per germline, CDR1 MNHEY and CDR2 SVGAGI. J lost 4 bases, V lost 2 bases, and 2 bases had no gene match.

The chain uses TRBV30 and TRBJ2-2; 8 bases match TRBD1. The V segment lost 3 bases and the J segment 0 bases; nucleotides outside the gene matches: 3. The CDR3 runs to 15 residues. Germline V gene data show CDR1 as GTSNPN and CDR2 as SVGIG (reference sequence). The CDR3 here is CAWRETGANTGELFF. The CDR3 DNA sequence: TGTGCCTGGAGAGAGACAGGGGCGAACACCGGGGAGCTGTTTTTT. The complete variable domain, with remaining parts taken from reference TRBV30 and TRBJ2-2, reads SQTIHQWPATLVQPVGSPLSLECTVEGTSNPNLYWYRQAAGRGLQLLFYSVGIGQISSEVPQNLSASRPQDRQFILSSKKLLLSDSGFYLCAWRETGANTGELFFGEGSRLTVL.

This sequence joins TRBV5-1 and TRBJ1-4; TRBD1 agrees at 9 bases. The CDR3 covers 15 residues. Trimming at V came to 1 base and at J to 5 bases, leaving 3 bases not matched to a gene. The V gene's germline CDR1 is SGHRS and CDR2 YFSETQ. The CDR3 DNA sequence: TGCGCCAGCAGCTTGCCCGGGACAGGGAATGAAAAACTGTTTTTT. Protein: CASSLPGTGNEKLFF.

This clonotype was counted a few times. The rearrangement uses TRBV25-1 and TRBJ2-2, with unresolved D. The CDR3 sequence is 15 residues long. Trimming pared 4 bases from V and 1 base from J, leaving 10 bases between. Germline CDR1 and CDR2: MGHDK and SYGVNS. This CDR3 is CASSANSGNTGELFF. The CDR3 coding sequence is TGTGCCAGCAGTGCTAACTCAGGGAACACCGGGGAGCTGTTTTTT.

This clonotype was seen only a few times. The chain is built from TRBV7-3 and TRBJ2-5; D might be TRBD2 (5 bases). V was pared by 0 bases and J by 3 bases, with 5 bases between. This CDR3 has 13 residues. The germline V gene encodes CDR1 SGHTA and CDR2 FQGTGA. For the CDR3, the DNA is TGTGCCAGCAGCTTAACGAGGGAAGAGACCCAGTACTTC. Amino acid sequence: CASSLTREETQYF.

This clonotype was seen only once. The chain recombines TRBV7-9 with TRBJ2-6, with TRBD2 as a possible D gene (5 bases). The CDR3 covers 16 residues. The germline V gene encodes CDR1 SEHNR and CDR2 FQNEAQ (reference sequence). V was clipped by 1 base and J by 2 bases, with 9 bases between them. Here the CDR3 reads CASSLVTGTGANVLTF. The DNA for the CDR3 is TGTGCCAGCAGCTTAGTGACGGGGACTGGGGCCAACGTCCTGACTTTC.

The chain joins TRBV27 to TRBJ1-1; TRBD1 is a possible D gene (5 bases). The CDR3 spans 16 residues. From germline, CDR1 is MNHEY and CDR2 SMNVEV (reference sequence). Deletions cut 5 bases from V and 4 bases from J, with 20 bases between. Written as DNA, the CDR3 is TGTGCCAGCAGTCCCTGGGGTCAGGGTTTGAGCACTGAAGCTTTCTTT. Its protein is CASSPWGQGLSTEAFF.

This clonotype was counted only a few times. The chain carries TRBV12-3 or TRBV12-4 and TRBJ1-2, with 7 bases matching TRBD1. Trimming took 3 bases from V and 4 from J; bases not matched to a gene: 8. The CDR3 loop spans 15 amino acids. The CDR3 DNA sequence: TGTGCCAGCAGTTTCTCCCGAGGGACAGCCTATGGCTACACCTTC. Amino acids: CASSFSRGTAYGYTF.

This clonotype turned up a few times. The chain joins TRBV12-3 or TRBV12-4 to TRBJ1-2; TRBD1 matches 10 bases. CDR3 length: 14 amino acids. J lost 7 bases, V lost 6 bases, and 8 bases had no gene match. The CDR3 is CASSPGQGSSGYTF. DNA for the CDR3: TGTGCCAGCAGCCCGGGACAGGGGTCTTCTGGCTACACCTTC.

The V call is TRBV7-3, the J call TRBJ1-1, with D possibly TRBD1 on 5 matching bases. The CDR3 has 16 residues. CDR1 is SGHTA and CDR2 is FQGTGA in the germline V gene. V lost 2 bases and J 4 bases, leaving 17 bases between the germline ends. The CDR3 DNA reads TGTGCCAGCAGCTTAGAGGGACCAGGGTTCGGCACTGAAGCTTTCTTT. It encodes CASSLEGPGFGTEAFF.

The genes are TRBV5-1 and TRBJ2-1; no clear D gene. V gave up 0 bases and J gave up 8 bases, with 9 bases separating them. CDR3 length equals 13 residues. CDR1 and CDR2 (germline): SGHRS, YFSETQ. The CDR3 protein is CASSLVSDDEQFF. Here the CDR3 DNA reads TGCGCCAGCAGCTTGGTTTCCGACGATGAGCAGTTCTTC.

The table lists this clonotype with many counts. This sequence joins TRBV20-1 and TRBJ1-1; D uncertain. This CDR3 contains 12 residues. Trimming removed 3 bases from V and 3 bases from J, with 8 bases in between. Per the germline V gene, CDR1 is DFQATT and CDR2 is SNEGSKA (reference sequence). CDR3 in DNA: TGCAGTGCTAGGGTTCGCGACACTGAAGCTTTCTTT. Translation: CSARVRDTEAFF.

The rearrangement joins TRBV10-3 to TRBJ2-4; 13 bases match TRBD2. This CDR3 is 17 amino acids long. Germline V gene data show CDR1 as ENHRY and CDR2 as SYGVKD. V dropped 4 bases and J dropped 4; count of bases not matched to a gene: 7. CDR3 protein: CAISAEGLAGTKNIQYF. The CDR3 DNA follows: TGTGCCATCAGTGCAGAGGGACTAGCGGGGACAAAAAACATTCAGTACTTC.

This clonotype turned up a few times. The chain has TRBV20-1 and TRBJ1-5; the D gene is possibly TRBD1 (5 bases). The CDR3 totals 16 residues. V shed 6 bases and J shed 0 bases, with 18 bases lying between them. Germline V gives CDR1 DFQATT, CDR2 SNEGSKA (reference sequence). CDR3 in DNA: TGCAGTGCCACACCGGCGAGACAGTATAGCAATCAGCCCCAGCATTTT. Residues: CSATPARQYSNQPQHF.

CDR3 residues: CASRRQGKAFF. The CDR3 region has the DNA TGTGCCAGCAGGAGACAGGGGAAAGCTTTCTTT. This chain uses TRBV6-5 with TRBJ1-1, with 8 bases aligning to TRBD1. Germline-derived CDR1 and CDR2 are MNHEY and SVGAGI. The CDR3 spans 11 residues. V dropped 6 bases and J dropped 9; count of bases not matched to a gene: 3.

This clonotype turned up a few times. The rearrangement uses TRBV7-9 and TRBJ2-7; D is unresolved. The V gene lost 5 bases and the J gene lost 2 bases, with 10 bases spanning the gap. This CDR3 is built from 13 residues. Germline lookup yields CDR1 SEHNR and CDR2 FQNEAQ (reference sequence). CDR3 coding DNA: TGTGCCAGCAGCCCTAATGTGGCCTACGAGCAGTACTTC. This codes for CASSPNVAYEQYF. Based on the CDR3 plus reference TRBV7-9 and TRBJ2-7, the full variable domain is DTGVSQNPRHKITKRGQNVTFRCDPISEHNRLYWYRQTLGQGPEFLTYFQNEAQLEKSRLLSDRFSAERPKGSFSTLEIQRTEQGDSAMYLCASSPNVAYEQYFGPGTRLTVT.

In its sample, this clonotype was seen once. The CDR3 loop reads CATSGGQGKAKNIQYF. The CDR3 DNA reads TGTGCCACCAGTGGGGGACAGGGGAAAGCCAAAAACATTCAGTACTTC. The chain carries TRBV24-1 and TRBJ2-4; 10 nucleotides line up with TRBD1. The trim removed 5 bases at V and 0 bases at J, leaving 3 bases unmatched. Looked up from germline, CDR1 is KGHDR and CDR2 is SFDVKD. The CDR3 covers 16 residues.

This clonotype was found a few times. The chain couples TRBV6-5 to TRBJ2-7; possibly TRBD2 for D (5 bases). Between the trimmed V and J ends, which lost 4 bases and 4 bases, there was a span of 14 bases. From germline, CDR1 is MNHEY and CDR2 SVGAGI. The CDR3 runs to 14 residues. CDR3 loop: CASSSRAGKYEQYF. CDR3 DNA: TGTGCCAGCAGTTCTCGGGCCGGGAAATACGAGCAGTACTTC.

V usage is TRBV12-3 or TRBV12-4 and J usage is TRBJ2-1; a weak D match, TRBD1 (6 bases). The CDR3 length is 16 residues. The V and J ends lost 6 bases and 4 bases respectively, with 19 bases between them. CDR3 amino acids: CASSGLGAPRYNEQFF. As DNA, the CDR3 is TGTGCCAGCAGCGGTTTGGGGGCTCCGCGGTACAATGAGCAGTTCTTC.

V and J are TRBV5-6 and TRBJ1-2; no clear D. The CDR3 totals 15 residues. Trimming took 4 bases from V and 4 from J, leaving 17 bases between them. Germline V lookup: CDR1 SGHDT, CDR2 YYEEEE. CDR3 bases: TGTGCCAGCAGCAGGGATCTTTCGCGGTCCTATGGCTACACCTTC. Protein product: CASSRDLSRSYGYTF.

The chain links TRBV12-3 or TRBV12-4 to TRBJ2-7; 10 bases match TRBD1. J was trimmed by 3 bases and V by 5 bases; bases with no gene match: 7. The CDR3 runs 15 residues. The CDR3 nucleotides are TGTGCCAGCAGTCTCACCGGACAGGGGGTCTACGAGCAGTACTTC. It codes for CASSLTGQGVYEQYF.

This clonotype was seen only a few times. The DNA of the CDR3 is TGTGCCAGCAGTTCCGACAGCGGGCCCACTGAAGCTTTCTTT. Translating it yields CASSSDSGPTEAFF. The chain combines TRBV12-3 or TRBV12-4 with TRBJ1-1; D might be TRBD1 (5 bases). V shed 4 bases and J shed 4 bases, with 13 bases lying between them. CDR3 length equals 14 residues.

The chain joins TRBV5-5 to TRBJ2-5; 9 bases map to TRBD1. Per the germline V gene, CDR1 is SGHKS and CDR2 is YYEKEE (reference sequence). The CDR3 has 15 residues. The V gene end was trimmed by 4 bases and the J gene end by 5 bases; junction bases not matched to a gene: 9. In nucleotides, the CDR3 is TGTGCCAGCAGCCGGATACAGGGGGCGCGGGAGACCCAGTACTTC. Translating gives CASSRIQGARETQYF.

This clonotype was observed at least ten times. This chain connects TRBV4-1 to TRBJ2-1; no clear D gene. The CDR3 extends over 14 amino acids. With 4 bases removed from V and 9 bases from J, the gap between germline ends came to 16 bases. Germline loops: CDR1 MGHRA, CDR2 YSYEKL. Here the CDR3 DNA reads TGCGCCAGCAGCCTCCGACCCACTTCGGTTGAGCAGTTCTTC. This encodes CASSLRPTSVEQFF.

This clonotype was counted only a few times. The rearrangement links TRBV29-1 to TRBJ2-7, with D perhaps being TRBD1 or TRBD2 (5 bases each). In germline, CDR1 is SQVTM, CDR2 ANQGSEA. The CDR3 is 13 residues long. The V gene lost 6 bases and the J gene lost 2 bases, with 14 bases spanning the gap. The CDR3 reads CSVDRDGPYEQYF. DNA of the CDR3: TGCAGCGTGGACCGGGACGGACCCTACGAGCAGTACTTC.

The chain employs TRBV18 and TRBJ1-4; 9 nucleotides align to TRBD1. The J segment lost 1 base and the V segment lost 1 base, leaving 7 bases of the junction unmatched. The CDR3 extends over 18 amino acids. Germline CDR1 KGHSH, CDR2 LQKENI. CDR3 protein: CASSPQSTGGGTNEKLFF. The CDR3 DNA reads as TGTGCCAGCTCACCACAGTCGACAGGGGGAGGAACTAATGAAAAACTGTTTTTT.

This clonotype has only a few counts. V usage is TRBV6-1 and J usage is TRBJ2-2; 7 bases fit TRBD1. Germline V lookup: CDR1 MNHNS, CDR2 SASEGT. The CDR3 is 13 residues long. The ends lost 6 bases at V and 4 bases at J; junction bases unmatched: 2. The CDR3 DNA follows: TGTGCCAGCAGAGGGACAGCCACCGGGGAGCTGTTTTTT. Protein sequence: CASRGTATGELFF.

This clonotype has only a few counts. The chain carries TRBV5-1 and TRBJ1-2, with TRBD1 matching over 8 bases. The ends lost 4 bases at V and 6 bases at J; junction bases unmatched: 5. The CDR3 contains 13 residues. CDR1 and CDR2 from the germline V gene are SGHRS and YFSETQ. Here the CDR3 reads CASSRGQGDGYTF. CDR3 DNA sequence: TGCGCCAGCAGCCGAGGACAGGGTGATGGCTACACCTTC.

This clonotype was found a few times. The V call is TRBV9, the J call TRBJ2-7; 7 bases map to TRBD2. With 1 base clipped from V and 0 bases from J, the junction kept 1 base outside the gene matches. The CDR3 is 14 amino acids. Germline V CDR1 and CDR2: SGDLS, YYNGEE. In DNA, the CDR3 is TGTGCCAGCAGCGTAAGGGACTACTCCTACGAGCAGTACTTC. This gives the protein CASSVRDYSYEQYF.